This T cell receptor (beta chain) is drawn from a study of blood T cells in healthy people across ages. Findings and caveats of the study: Significant beta diversity loss was already apparent by age roughly 44, declining roughly linearly. Compared with aged donors, long-lived donors showed fewer expanded clones, suggesting selection.

The table lists this clonotype with a few counts. Its antigen is unknown. A second PCR, run for roughly 7 to 11 cycles, used a sample-barcoded 5' primer plus a J-beta primer mix. A template-switch adaptor containing 12 random nucleotides labeled each cDNA molecule. Via MiXCR, TCRdb re-called the 5' RACE reads, giving one row per CDR3 protein. The table records about 570,000 distinct CDR3 sequences, about 26% of them present only once. The receptor was derived from a woman in her 70s in good health. Material for sequencing was blood.

CDR3 nucleotides: TGTGCCACCAGCAAGACAGGTTCCTCTGGAAACACCATATATTTT. Its protein is CATSKTGSSGNTIYF. This chain joins TRBV15 and TRBJ1-3, with a possible D match to TRBD1 (6 bases). The CDR3 is 15 amino acids. Germline CDR1 reads LNHNV; CDR2 reads YYDKDF (reference sequence). Trimming removed 4 bases at V and 0 bases at J, with 10 bases between.